A selection of T cell receptor beta chains follows, all from one sample in a study of blood T cells in healthy people across ages. TCRdb re-called the 5' RACE reads through MiXCR, storing one row per CDR3 protein. The data contain around 1.5 million distinct CDR3 sequences, 34% of them singletons. The sequenced material came from blood. The receptors originated from a woman aged 25 to 39 in good health. The CDR3 runs from the conserved cysteine through the conserved F or W. A D gene is named only where the DNA matches it firmly. Clone size is shown for a subset of rows, as once, few, many or a class of expanded clone.

V: TRBV12-3/TRBV12-4; J: TRBJ1-4; D: .; size: .; DNA: TGTGCCAGCAGTACCCGAAAAGGGGAAAAACTGTTTTTT; CDR3: CASSTRKGEKLFF
V: TRBV15; J: TRBJ2-5; D: TRBD2; size: few; DNA: TGTGCCACCAGCAGTCTCACTAGCGGGGTGAGAGAGACCCAGTACTTC; CDR3: CATSSLTSGVRETQYF
V: TRBV7-9; J: TRBJ2-5; D: TRBD2; size: many; DNA: TGTGCCAGCAGCCCTAGCGGGTGGGCCCAGTACTTC; CDR3: CASSPSGWAQYF
V: TRBV12-3/TRBV12-4; J: TRBJ2-5; D: TRBD1; size: many; DNA: TGTGCCAGCAGTTCGGACAGGCTCATCGGACGGACCCAGTACTTC; CDR3: CASSSDRLIGRTQYF
V: TRBV20-1; J: TRBJ2-1; D: TRBD2; size: .; DNA: TGCAGTGCCGCCGGACTAGCGGGACACTCAGGGTCCAATGAGCAGTTCTTC; CDR3: CSAAGLAGHSGSNEQFF
V: TRBV10-3; J: TRBJ1-2; D: .; size: .; DNA: TGTGCCATCAGCCCCCTCGGAGGTGGCGGCTACACCTTC; CDR3: CAISPLGGGGYTF
V: TRBV6-5; J: TRBJ2-1; D: .; size: .; DNA: TGTGCCAGCAGTTATTTTCGGGGTAGCGAAAAGGGCGATGAGCAGTTCTTC; CDR3: CASSYFRGSEKGDEQFF
V: TRBV20-1; J: TRBJ1-1; D: .; size: .; DNA: TGCAGTGCTAGTTTCGTCGTAAGAAACACTGAAGCTTTCTTT; CDR3: CSASFVVRNTEAFF
V: TRBV20-1; J: TRBJ1-1; D: .; size: many; DNA: TGCAGTGCTACAGGGTACACTGAAGCTTTCTTT; CDR3: CSATGYTEAFF
V: TRBV30; J: TRBJ2-1; D: .; size: .; DNA: TGTGCCTGGAGAGTCGGGGGCGCGGGGGAGCAGTTCTTC; CDR3: CAWRVGGAGEQFF
V: TRBV20-1; J: TRBJ2-1; D: .; size: .; DNA: TGCAGTGCTATCCCGGGGAGCCCCTCCTACAATGAGCAGTTCTTC; CDR3: CSAIPGSPSYNEQFF
V: TRBV20-1; J: TRBJ1-4; D: .; size: few; DNA: TGCAGTGCTAGAGAGTTGAGGACGCTGACTTCGGAAAAACTGTTTTTT; CDR3: CSARELRTLTSEKLFF
V: TRBV6-1; J: TRBJ2-7; D: TRBD1; size: once; DNA: TGTGCCAGCACCCACAGGACAGGGTACGAGCAGTACTTC; CDR3: CASTHRTGYEQYF
V: TRBV20-1; J: TRBJ2-5; D: .; size: .; DNA: TGCAGTGCTAGTCGACAGACGGAGACCCAGTACTTC; CDR3: CSASRQTETQYF
V: TRBV5-1; J: TRBJ2-7; D: TRBD2; size: .; DNA: TGCGCCAGCAGCTTGGCGCTTGGCACCACTAGCGGATCTCCCTACGAGCAGTACTTC; CDR3: CASSLALGTTSGSPYEQYF
V: TRBV9; J: TRBJ1-5; D: .; size: few; DNA: TGTGCCAGCAGCGAGTGGCGGCCCCAGCATTTT; CDR3: CASSEWRPQHF
V: TRBV6-2/TRBV6-3; J: TRBJ1-2; D: TRBD1; size: .; DNA: TGTGCCAGCAGTTACACAGGGGGCGTCAGCTATGGCTGCACCTTC; CDR3: CASSYTGGVSYGCTF
V: TRBV25-1; J: TRBJ2-1; D: TRBD1; size: .; DNA: TGTGCCAGCCTGAGGGGACAGGGGGATTGCAATGAGCAGTTCTTC; CDR3: CASLRGQGDCNEQFF
V: TRBV7-9; J: TRBJ1-3; D: TRBD1; size: .; DNA: TGTGCCAGCAGCTTAACTCAGGGGGCCTCTGGAAACACCATATATTTT; CDR3: CASSLTQGASGNTIYF
V: TRBV12-3/TRBV12-4; J: TRBJ2-5; D: .; size: many; DNA: TGTGCCAGCAGCCTGTGGGGGGAAGAGACCCAGTACTTC; CDR3: CASSLWGEETQYF
V: TRBV20-1; J: TRBJ2-1; D: TRBD2; size: few; DNA: TGCAGTGCTAGGGGCGGGAGAAATTACAATGAGCAGTTCTTC; CDR3: CSARGGRNYNEQFF
V: TRBV7-9; J: TRBJ2-1; D: TRBD2; size: .; DNA: TGTGCCAGCAGCTCAACGGGAGGGGGTGTGTCAGATGAGCAGTTCTTC; CDR3: CASSSTGGGVSDEQFF
V: TRBV10-3; J: TRBJ2-3; D: TRBD2; size: few; DNA: TGTGCCATCATAAAGGGAAGTGAGCGGGGGGAGAGATATAGCACAGATACGCAGTATTTT; CDR3: CAIIKGSERGERYSTDTQYF
V: TRBV20-1; J: TRBJ1-2; D: .; size: few; DNA: TGCAGTGCTAGAGATCGGTGGCGGCTCTCTGGCTACACCTTC; CDR3: CSARDRWRLSGYTF
V: TRBV12-3/TRBV12-4; J: TRBJ2-1; D: TRBD1; size: few; DNA: TGTGCCAGCAGTTGGGACAGCTACTCCTACAATGAGCAGTTCTTC; CDR3: CASSWDSYSYNEQFF
V: TRBV12-3/TRBV12-4; J: TRBJ1-1; D: .; size: .; DNA: TGTGCCAGCAGTCCGCTCTTAAGGGGCACTGAAGCTTTCTTT; CDR3: CASSPLLRGTEAFF
V: TRBV29-1; J: TRBJ1-1; D: .; size: few; DNA: TGCAGCGTTATATTACTAGACAGGATGGCAGCTTTCTTT; CDR3: CSVILLDRMAAFF
V: TRBV29-1; J: TRBJ1-1; D: .; size: many; DNA: TGCAGCGTCCACAAACCGCCAGCGAACACTGAAGCTTTCTTT; CDR3: CSVHKPPANTEAFF
V: TRBV9; J: TRBJ2-1; D: TRBD1; size: .; DNA: TGTGCCAGCAGCGCCCCGGGACAGGCGGTTGGTGAGCAGTTCTTC; CDR3: CASSAPGQAVGEQFF
V: TRBV20-1; J: TRBJ2-3; D: .; size: few; DNA: TGCAGTGCTAGTAAGGGATTAGGCACCACAGATACGCAGTATTTT; CDR3: CSASKGLGTTDTQYF
V: TRBV3-1; J: TRBJ2-5; D: TRBD2; size: few; DNA: TGTGCCAGCACCGGACTAGCGGGGGCTCAAGAGACCCAGTACTTC; CDR3: CASTGLAGAQETQYF
V: TRBV10-3; J: TRBJ2-1; D: .; size: .; DNA: TGTGCCATCAAGCTCGAGGGCAGGTATGAGCAGTTCTTC; CDR3: CAIKLEGRYEQFF
V: TRBV20-1; J: TRBJ1-1; D: .; size: .; DNA: TGCAGTGCTAGCCTATTGTCGCGACGCACTGAAGCTTTCTTT; CDR3: CSASLLSRRTEAFF
V: TRBV11-2; J: TRBJ2-1; D: TRBD2; size: .; DNA: TGTGCCAGCAGTCCCTTTGGGACTAGTAAGTCGACCTCCTACAATGAGCAGTTCTTC; CDR3: CASSPFGTSKSTSYNEQFF
V: TRBV6-5; J: TRBJ2-5; D: TRBD2; size: .; DNA: TGTGCCAGCATACAGGGACTAGCAGTCGTAGAGACCCAGTACTTC; CDR3: CASIQGLAVVETQYF
V: TRBV11-2; J: TRBJ2-7; D: TRBD2; size: .; DNA: TGTGCCAGCAGCTTAGGTGGGGGAGGGCTTGCGTCCTACGAGCAGTACTTC; CDR3: CASSLGGGGLASYEQYF
V: TRBV25-1; J: TRBJ2-7; D: TRBD2; size: few; DNA: TGTGCCAGCAGTGAAAGGACTAGCGGAACCTACGAGCAGTACTTC; CDR3: CASSERTSGTYEQYF
V: TRBV30; J: TRBJ2-7; D: .; size: .; DNA: TGTGCCTGGAGTGTCCGTTTGGCAGGGAAAACCTACGAGCAGTACTTC; CDR3: CAWSVRLAGKTYEQYF
V: TRBV6-6; J: TRBJ2-5; D: TRBD2; size: .; DNA: TGTGCCAGCAGTTACTCGTTGTTAGCGGGTGAGGAGACCCAGTACTTC; CDR3: CASSYSLLAGEETQYF
V: TRBV12-3/TRBV12-4; J: TRBJ2-3; D: TRBD2; size: .; DNA: TGTGCCAGCAAACGCGGGGGTAGCGCAGATACGCAGTATTTT; CDR3: CASKRGGSADTQYF
V: TRBV5-6; J: TRBJ2-1; D: TRBD2; size: few; DNA: TGTGCCAGCAGCAATGGACTAGCGGTTAACAGGGGGACTAACAATGAGCAGTTCTTC; CDR3: CASSNGLAVNRGTNNEQFF
V: TRBV2; J: TRBJ2-7; D: TRBD1; size: many; DNA: TGTGCCAGCAGTAACAGGGGTCGCGAGCAGTACTTC; CDR3: CASSNRGREQYF
V: TRBV7-2; J: TRBJ1-2; D: .; size: many; DNA: TGTGCCAGCAGCATCTACAGGGTGATCGGCTACACCTTC; CDR3: CASSIYRVIGYTF
V: TRBV7-6; J: TRBJ2-2; D: .; size: .; DNA: TGTGCCAGCAGCTCGAGGGAGCAGTCCGGGGAGCTGTTTTTT; CDR3: CASSSREQSGELFF
V: TRBV9; J: TRBJ2-1; D: TRBD2; size: few; DNA: TGTGCCAGCAGCCCCGAGGGAGGGATCGGGTACAATGAGCAGTTCTTC; CDR3: CASSPEGGIGYNEQFF
V: TRBV20-1; J: TRBJ2-3; D: TRBD2; size: once; DNA: TGCAGTGCTAGAGCCTCAGCGGGGCAGGCAGATACGCAGTATTTT; CDR3: CSARASAGQADTQYF
V: TRBV29-1; J: TRBJ2-1; D: .; size: many; DNA: TGCAGCGTTGAACCAGACCCGGGGGCGAATGAGCAGTTCTTC; CDR3: CSVEPDPGANEQFF
V: TRBV9; J: TRBJ1-3; D: .; size: .; DNA: TGTGCCAGCAGCGTAGCCGGACTGGGAAACACCATATATTTT; CDR3: CASSVAGLGNTIYF
V: TRBV2; J: TRBJ1-5; D: .; size: few; DNA: TGTGCCAGCAGGACGGAAAACAATCAGCCCCAGCATTTT; CDR3: CASRTENNQPQHF
V: TRBV7-9; J: TRBJ2-7; D: .; size: few; DNA: TGTGCCAGCAGTTCCCCGGGGCCCGGGACGGACAGAAAGCCAGACCACGAGCAGTACTTC; CDR3: CASSSPGPGTDRKPDHEQYF
V: TRBV10-3; J: TRBJ1-3; D: .; size: few; DNA: TGTGCCATCAGTGTTGGGGGCATTAGCTCTGGAAACACCATATATTTT; CDR3: CAISVGGISSGNTIYF
V: TRBV21-1; J: TRBJ1-2; D: .; size: few; DNA: TGTGCCAGCAGCAAAAGGAGGGGGCGCCGGCCTTATGGCTACACCTTC; CDR3: CASSKRRGRRPYGYTF
V: TRBV15; J: TRBJ2-1; D: .; size: few; DNA: TGTGCCACCAGCCCTCCAGGGAGTAATGAGCAGTTCTTC; CDR3: CATSPPGSNEQFF
V: TRBV9; J: TRBJ2-5; D: TRBD1; size: .; DNA: TGTGCCAGCAGCGTAGCGTCCGAGGGGGCAGGAGAGACCCAGTACTTC; CDR3: CASSVASEGAGETQYF
V: TRBV7-2; J: TRBJ2-5; D: .; size: few; DNA: TGTGCCAGCAGCTTAATACGGGTGGAGACCCAGTACTTC; CDR3: CASSLIRVETQYF
V: TRBV14; J: TRBJ2-3; D: TRBD2; size: .; DNA: TGTGCCAGCAGCCATGAAGGTTTTGAGCGGGGGTCCCTACCAGATACGCAGTATTTT; CDR3: CASSHEGFERGSLPDTQYF
V: TRBV29-1; J: TRBJ2-1; D: .; size: many; DNA: TGCAGCGCTCCTGGAGGATCCGCCTACAATGAGCAGTTCTTC; CDR3: CSAPGGSAYNEQFF